This T cell receptor (beta chain) was identified during a study of shared clonotypes between healthy human individuals. Findings and caveats of the study: As a rule, naive subsets had a larger estimated richness than memory subsets.

The CDR3 totals 13 residues. V lost 6 bases and J lost 1, with 7 bases in between. Germline assignment: CDR1 SGHVS and CDR2 FQNEAQ. Sequencing used immunoSEQ multiplex PCR; TCRdb keeps in-frame clones, though not all of them. This table has approximately 100,000 clones, around 68% appearing once. For this clone: Its matching antigen is unknown.

Sequences were obtained from memory CD8+ T cells sorted from blood. Subset: CD45RO+ cells pooled with CCR7-negative TemRA cells. The chain is built from TRBV7-8 and TRBJ2-1; D is unresolved. This sequence was found in a woman in her twenties or thirties in good health. The CDR3 reads CASSWRSYNEQFF. CDR3 DNA: TGTGCCAGCAGTTGGCGGTCCTACAATGAGCAGTTCTTC.